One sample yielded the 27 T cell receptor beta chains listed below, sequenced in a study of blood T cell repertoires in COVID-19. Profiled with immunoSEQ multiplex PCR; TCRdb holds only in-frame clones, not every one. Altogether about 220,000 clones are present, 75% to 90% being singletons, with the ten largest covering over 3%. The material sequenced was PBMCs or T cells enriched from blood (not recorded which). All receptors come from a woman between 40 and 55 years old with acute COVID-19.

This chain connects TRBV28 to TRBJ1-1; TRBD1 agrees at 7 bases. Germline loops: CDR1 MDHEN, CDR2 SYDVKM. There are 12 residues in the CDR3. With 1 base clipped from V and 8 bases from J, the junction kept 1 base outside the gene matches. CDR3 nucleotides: TGTGCCAGCAGTTTATTGACAGGGGAAGCTTTCTTT. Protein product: CASSLLTGEAFF.

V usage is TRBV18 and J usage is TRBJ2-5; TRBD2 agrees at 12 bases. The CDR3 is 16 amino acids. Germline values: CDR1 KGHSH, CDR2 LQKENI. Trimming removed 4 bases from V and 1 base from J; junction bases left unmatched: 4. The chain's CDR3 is CASSQTSGGSQETQYF. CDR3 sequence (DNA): TGTGCCAGCTCACAGACTAGCGGGGGATCCCAAGAGACCCAGTACTTC. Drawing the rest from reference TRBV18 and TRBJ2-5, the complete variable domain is NAGVMQNPRHLVRRRGQEARLRCSPMKGHSHVYWYRQLPEEGLKFMVYLQKENIIDESGMPKERFSAEFPKEGPSILRIQQVVRGDSAAYFCASSQTSGGSQETQYFGPGTRLLVL.

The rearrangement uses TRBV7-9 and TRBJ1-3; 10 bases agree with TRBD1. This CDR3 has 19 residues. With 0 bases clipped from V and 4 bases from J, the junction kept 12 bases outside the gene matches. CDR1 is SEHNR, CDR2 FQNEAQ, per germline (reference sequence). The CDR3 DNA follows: TGTGCCAGCAGCTTAGCCGGGACAGGGGCCGGGAGCTCGGGAAACACCATATATTTT. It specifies CASSLAGTGAGSSGNTIYF.

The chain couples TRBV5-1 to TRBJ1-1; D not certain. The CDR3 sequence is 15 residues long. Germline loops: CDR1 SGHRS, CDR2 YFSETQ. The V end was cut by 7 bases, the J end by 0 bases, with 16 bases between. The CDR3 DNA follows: TGCGCCAGCCGAAAGGAATCGGACTTGAACACTGAAGCTTTCTTT. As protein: CASRKESDLNTEAFF. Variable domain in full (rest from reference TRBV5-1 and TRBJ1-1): KAGVTQTPRYLIKTRGQQVTLSCSPISGHRSVSWYQQTPGQGLQFLFEYFSETQRNKGNFPGRFSGRQFSNSRSEMNVSTLELGDSALYLCASRKESDLNTEAFFGQGTRLTVV.

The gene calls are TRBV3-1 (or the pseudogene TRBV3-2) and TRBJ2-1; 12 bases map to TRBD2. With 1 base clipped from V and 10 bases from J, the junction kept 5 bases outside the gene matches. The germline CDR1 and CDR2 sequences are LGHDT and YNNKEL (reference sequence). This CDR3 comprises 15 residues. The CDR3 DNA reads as TGTGCCAGCAGCCAAGTTGGACTAGCGGGGTTGGAGCAGTTCTTC. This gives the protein CASSQVGLAGLEQFF.

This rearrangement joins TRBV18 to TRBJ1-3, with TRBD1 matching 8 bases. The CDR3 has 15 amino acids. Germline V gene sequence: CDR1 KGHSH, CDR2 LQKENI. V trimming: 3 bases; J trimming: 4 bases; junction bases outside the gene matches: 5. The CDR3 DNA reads TGTGCCAGCTCACCGGACAGGGCGGAAGGAAACACCATATATTTT. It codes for CASSPDRAEGNTIYF.

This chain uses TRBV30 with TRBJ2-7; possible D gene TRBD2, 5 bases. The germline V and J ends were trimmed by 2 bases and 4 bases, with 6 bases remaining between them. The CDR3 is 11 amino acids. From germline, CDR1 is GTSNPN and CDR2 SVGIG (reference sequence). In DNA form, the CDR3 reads TGTGCCTGGAGTACGGGGTACGAGCAGTACGTC. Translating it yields CAWSTGYEQYV.

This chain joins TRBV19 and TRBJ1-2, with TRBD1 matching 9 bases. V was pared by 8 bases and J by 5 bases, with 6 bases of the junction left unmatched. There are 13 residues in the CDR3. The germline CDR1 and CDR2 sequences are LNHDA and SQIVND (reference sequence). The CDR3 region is CASCTGGAYGYTF. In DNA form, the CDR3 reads TGTGCCAGTTGTACAGGGGGCGCTTATGGCTACACCTTC. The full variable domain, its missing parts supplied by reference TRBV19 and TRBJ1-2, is DGGITQSPKYLFRKEGQNVTLSCEQNLNHDAMYWYRQDPGQGLRLIYYSQIVNDFQKGDIAEGYSVSREKKESFPLTVTSAQKNPTAFYLCASCTGGAYGYTFGSGTRLTVV.

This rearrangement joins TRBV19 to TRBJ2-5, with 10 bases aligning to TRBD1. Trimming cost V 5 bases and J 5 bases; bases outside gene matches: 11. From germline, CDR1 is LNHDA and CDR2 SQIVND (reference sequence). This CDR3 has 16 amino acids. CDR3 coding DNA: TGTGCCAGTAGTCTTGGACAGGGGGTAACCGGTGAGACCCAGTACTTC. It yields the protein CASSLGQGVTGETQYF.

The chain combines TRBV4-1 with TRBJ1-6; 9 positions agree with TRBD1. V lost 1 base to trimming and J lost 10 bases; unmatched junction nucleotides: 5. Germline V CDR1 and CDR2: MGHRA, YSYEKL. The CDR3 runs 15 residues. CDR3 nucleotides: TGCGCCAGCAGCCAAGCATTGACAGGGGGGTCACCCCTCCACTTT. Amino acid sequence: CASSQALTGGSPLHF.

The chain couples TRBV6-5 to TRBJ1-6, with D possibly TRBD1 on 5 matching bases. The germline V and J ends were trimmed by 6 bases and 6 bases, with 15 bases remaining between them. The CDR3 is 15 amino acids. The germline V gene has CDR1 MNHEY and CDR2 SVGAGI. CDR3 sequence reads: CASRSGQFINSPLHF. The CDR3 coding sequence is TGTGCCAGCAGATCCGGACAATTTATTAATTCACCCCTCCACTTT.

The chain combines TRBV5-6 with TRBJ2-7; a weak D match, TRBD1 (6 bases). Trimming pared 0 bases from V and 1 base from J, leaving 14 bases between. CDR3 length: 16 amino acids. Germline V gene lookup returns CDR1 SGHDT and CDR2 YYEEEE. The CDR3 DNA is TGTGCCAGCAGCTTGGCCGGGACAAAACCATCCTACGAGCAGTACGTC. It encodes CASSLAGTKPSYEQYV.

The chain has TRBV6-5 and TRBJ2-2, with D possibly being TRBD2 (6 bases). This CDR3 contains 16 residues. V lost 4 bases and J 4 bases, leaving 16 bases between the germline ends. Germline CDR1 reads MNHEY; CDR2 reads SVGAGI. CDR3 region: CASSSKPGEVTGELFF. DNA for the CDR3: TGTGCCAGCAGTTCGAAACCGGGGGAGGTCACCGGGGAGCTGTTTTTT.

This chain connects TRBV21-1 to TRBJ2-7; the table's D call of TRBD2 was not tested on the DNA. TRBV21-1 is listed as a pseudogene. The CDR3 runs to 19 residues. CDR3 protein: CASSLRGAPRIHRSYEQYV. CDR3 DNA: TGTGCCAGCAGCCTTCGGGGGGCTCCCCGCATACATAGGAGTTACGAGCAGTACGTC.

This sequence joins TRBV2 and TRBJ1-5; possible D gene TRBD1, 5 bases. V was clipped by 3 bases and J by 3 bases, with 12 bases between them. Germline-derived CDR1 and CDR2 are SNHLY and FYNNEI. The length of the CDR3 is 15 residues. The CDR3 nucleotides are TGTGCCAGCAGTGATGGGGGGAGAAACAATCAGCCCCAGCATTTT. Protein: CASSDGGRNNQPQHF.

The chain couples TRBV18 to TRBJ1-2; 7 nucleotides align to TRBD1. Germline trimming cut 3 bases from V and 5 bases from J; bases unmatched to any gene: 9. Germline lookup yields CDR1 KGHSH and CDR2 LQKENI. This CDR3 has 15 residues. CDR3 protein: CASSPSGQTRYGYTF. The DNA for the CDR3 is TGTGCCAGCTCACCTTCGGGACAGACGAGGTATGGCTACACCTTC.

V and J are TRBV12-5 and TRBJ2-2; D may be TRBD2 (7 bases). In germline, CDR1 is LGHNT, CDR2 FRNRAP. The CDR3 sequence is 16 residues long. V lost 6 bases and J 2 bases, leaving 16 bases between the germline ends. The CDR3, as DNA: TGTGCTAGTGGACCCGTTGGCGGGGGCAACACCGGGGAGCTGTTTTTT. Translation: CASGPVGGGNTGELFF.

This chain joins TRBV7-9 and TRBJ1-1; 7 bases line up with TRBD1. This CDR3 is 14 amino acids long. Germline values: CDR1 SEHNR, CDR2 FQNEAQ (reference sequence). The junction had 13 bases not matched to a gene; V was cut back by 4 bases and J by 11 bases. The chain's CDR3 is CASSSQGVTILAFF. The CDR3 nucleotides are TGTGCCAGCAGCTCCCAGGGGGTTACGATTTTGGCTTTCTTT.

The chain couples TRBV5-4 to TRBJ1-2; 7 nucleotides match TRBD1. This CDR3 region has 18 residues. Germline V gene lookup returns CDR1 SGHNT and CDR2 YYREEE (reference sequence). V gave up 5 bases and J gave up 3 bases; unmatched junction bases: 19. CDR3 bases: TGTGCCAGCAGATCCGATAACAGGGGACCCTTATCTTACTATGGCTACACCTTC. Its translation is CASRSDNRGPLSYYGYTF.

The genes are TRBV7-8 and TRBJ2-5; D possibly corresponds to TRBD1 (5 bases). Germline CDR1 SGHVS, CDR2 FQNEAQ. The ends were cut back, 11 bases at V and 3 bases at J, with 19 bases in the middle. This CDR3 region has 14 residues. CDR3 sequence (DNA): TGTGCCCTCAGCCGTAGTGGGGCTAAAGAGACCCAGTACTTC. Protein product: CALSRSGAKETQYF.

The CDR3 DNA reads TGTGCCAGCAGCCAAGAGAGGACACCTAATGAAAAACTGTTTTTT. This encodes CASSQERTPNEKLFF. The rearrangement joins TRBV14 to TRBJ1-4, with a weak D call TRBD1 (5 bases). V was shortened by 0 bases and J by 3 bases, with 8 bases between the two germline ends. The CDR3 runs to 15 residues. CDR1 SGHDN and CDR2 FVKESK come from the germline V gene.

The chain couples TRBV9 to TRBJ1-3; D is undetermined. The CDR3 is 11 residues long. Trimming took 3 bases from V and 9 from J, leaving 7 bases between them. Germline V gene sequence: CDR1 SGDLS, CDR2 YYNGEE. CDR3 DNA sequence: TGTGCCAGCAGCGGTCGGGGCACCATATATTTT. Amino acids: CASSGRGTIYF.

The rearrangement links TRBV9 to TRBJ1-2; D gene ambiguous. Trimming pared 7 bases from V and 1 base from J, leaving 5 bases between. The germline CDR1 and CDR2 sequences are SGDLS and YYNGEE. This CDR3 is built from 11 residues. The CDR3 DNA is TGTGCCAGCCAGGATAACTATGGCTACACCTTC. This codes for CASQDNYGYTF.

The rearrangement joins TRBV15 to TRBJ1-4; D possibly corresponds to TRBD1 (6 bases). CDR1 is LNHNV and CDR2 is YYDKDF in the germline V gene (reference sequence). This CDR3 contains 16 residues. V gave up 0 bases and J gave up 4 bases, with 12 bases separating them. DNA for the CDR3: TGTGCCACCAGCAGAGATCTAGACAGGCTTAATGAAAAACTGTTTTTT. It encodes CATSRDLDRLNEKLFF. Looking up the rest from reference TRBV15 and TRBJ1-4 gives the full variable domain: DAMVIQNPRYQVTQFGKPVTLSCSQTLNHNVMYWYQQKSSQAPKLLFHYYDKDFNNEADTPDNFQSRRPNTSFCFLDIRSPGLGDTAMYLCATSRDLDRLNEKLFFGSGTQLSVL.

CDR3: CASSIVGLRGISTEAFF. The CDR3 bases are TGTGCCAGTAGTATAGTTGGTTTGCGGGGTATAAGCACTGAAGCTTTCTTT. V and J are TRBV19 and TRBJ1-1; D not resolved. From germline, CDR1 is LNHDA and CDR2 SQIVND (reference sequence). This CDR3 comprises 17 residues. Trimming removed 1 base at V and 4 bases at J, with 19 bases between. The complete variable domain, with remaining parts taken from reference TRBV19 and TRBJ1-1, reads DGGITQSPKYLFRKEGQNVTLSCEQNLNHDAMYWYRQDPGQGLRLIYYSQIVNDFQKGDIAEGYSVSREKKESFPLTVTSAQKNPTAFYLCASSIVGLRGISTEAFFGQGTRLTVV.

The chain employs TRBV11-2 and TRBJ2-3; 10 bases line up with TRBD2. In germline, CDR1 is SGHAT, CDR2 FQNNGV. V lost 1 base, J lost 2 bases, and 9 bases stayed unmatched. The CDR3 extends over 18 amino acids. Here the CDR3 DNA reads TGTGCCAGCAGCTTAGGCAATCCTAGCGGGGGAATCACAGATACGCAGTATTTT. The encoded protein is CASSLGNPSGGITDTQYF.

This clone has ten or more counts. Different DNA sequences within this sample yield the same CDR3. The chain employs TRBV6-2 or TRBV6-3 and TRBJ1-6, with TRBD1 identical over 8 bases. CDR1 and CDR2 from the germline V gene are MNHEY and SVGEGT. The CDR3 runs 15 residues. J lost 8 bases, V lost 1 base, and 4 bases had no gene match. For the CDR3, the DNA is TGTGCCAGCAGTTACTGGCAGGGGGCGGATTCACCCCTCCACTTT. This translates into CASSYWQGADSPLHF.